The source of this T cell receptor beta chain is a study of patients and donors after allogeneic stem cell transplantation. The CDR3 consists of 13 residues. The germline V gene has CDR1 SGHTA and CDR2 FQGNSA. V lost 1 base and J lost 14, with 12 bases in between. TCRdb recomputed calls from the RT-PCR reads with MiXCR, one row per CDR3 protein. Of approximately 160,000 distinct CDR3 sequences listed, approximately 31% are singletons. Material: blood, either unsorted or a sorted T cell fraction (not recorded which). The J gene is TRBJ1-6, the V gene TRBV7-2; a weak D match, TRBD1 (5 bases). The sequence was collected from a human donor who was either an allogeneic HSCT recipient or a stem cell or donor lymphocyte infusion donor (not recorded which). It is not recorded whose cells these are; they may come from a transplant donor. The CDR3 region has the DNA TGTGCCAGCAGCTTAGTCCGGGACGGGGCCCTCCACTTT. Translated: CASSLVRDGALHF.